The 28 T cell receptor beta chains below all came from one sample that was sequenced in a study of OX40 agonist ivuxolimab in advanced cancers. Measured with immunoSEQ multiplex PCR; TCRdb has only the in-frame clones, and not every one. The profile covers more than 50,000 clones, with about 82% appearing a single time and around 3.6% taken by the ten largest. Material: CD4+ or CD8+ T cells sorted from blood, obtained in a trial of the OX40 agonist ivuxolimab. The receptors derive from an adult with an advanced solid tumor such as melanoma, head and neck, liver or kidney cancer.

The V and J genes are TRBV28 and TRBJ1-4, with D unclear. CDR3 length: 14 amino acids. The germline gives CDR1 MDHEN, CDR2 SYDVKM. V was clipped by 8 bases and J by 3 bases, with 13 bases between them. CDR3 loop: CASSEVGSNEKLFF. The CDR3 nucleotides are TGTGCCAGCTCCGAGGTGGGTTCTAATGAAAAACTGTTTTTT. Full variable domain (remainder filled in from reference TRBV28 and TRBJ1-4): DVKVTQSSRYLVKRTGEKVFLECVQDMDHENMFWYRQDPGLGLRLIYFSYDVKMKEKGDIPEGYSVSREKKERFSLILESASTNQTSMYLCASSEVGSNEKLFFGSGTQLSVL.

The V and J genes are TRBV2 and TRBJ2-1, with 9 bases matching TRBD1. The trim removed 4 bases at V and 5 bases at J, leaving 3 bases unmatched. This CDR3 spans 14 amino acids. CDR1 and CDR2 from the germline V gene are SNHLY and FYNNEI. CDR3 bases: TGTGCCAGCAGTGGACAGGGGGGGGACAATGAGCAGTTCTTC. Translated, it gives CASSGQGGDNEQFF.

The gene calls are TRBV5-1 and TRBJ2-7; 12 nucleotides agree with TRBD2. The CDR3 sequence is 13 residues long. Germline V CDR1 and CDR2: SGHRS, YFSETQ. V trimming: 7 bases; J trimming: 4 bases; junction bases outside the gene matches: 3. For the CDR3, the DNA is TGCGCCAGCTCGACTAGCGGGAGTTACGAGCAGTACTTC. Translated: CASSTSGSYEQYF.

The chain couples TRBV30 to TRBJ1-1, with unresolved D. Germline CDR1 reads GTSNPN; CDR2 reads SVGIG (reference sequence). This CDR3 is built from 11 residues. Trimming took off 0 bases at V and 7 bases at J, with 6 bases between the two ends. The DNA for the CDR3 is TGTGCCTGGAGTGTTGATGTTGAAGCTTTCTTT. Encoded protein: CAWSVDVEAFF. Together with reference TRBV30 and TRBJ1-1, the CDR3 gives the full variable domain: SQTIHQWPATLVQPVGSPLSLECTVEGTSNPNLYWYRQAAGRGLQLLFYSVGIGQISSEVPQNLSASRPQDRQFILSSKKLLLSDSGFYLCAWSVDVEAFFGQGTRLTVV.

This rearrangement joins TRBV5-1 to TRBJ2-1; 13 positions agree with TRBD2. The CDR3 sequence is 17 residues long. V was clipped by 3 bases and J by 8 bases; unmatched bases: 11. Per germline, CDR1 SGHRS and CDR2 YFSETQ. The CDR3 loop is CASSSNIGLAGADEQFF. The CDR3 DNA reads as TGCGCCAGCAGCTCGAACATTGGACTAGCGGGAGCGGATGAGCAGTTCTTC. The entire variable domain, with the rest obtained from reference TRBV5-1 and TRBJ2-1, is as follows: KAGVTQTPRYLIKTRGQQVTLSCSPISGHRSVSWYQQTPGQGLQFLFEYFSETQRNKGNFPGRFSGRQFSNSRSEMNVSTLELGDSALYLCASSSNIGLAGADEQFFGPGTRLTVL.

This rearrangement joins TRBV11-3 to TRBJ2-4, with a tentative D call TRBD1 (6 bases). The length of the CDR3 is 13 residues. The V end lost 3 bases, the J end lost 6 bases, and 9 bases lay between the germline ends. The germline V gene has CDR1 SGHNT and CDR2 YENEEA. CDR3 in DNA: TGTGCCAGCAGCTTGGACAGAAGAAACATTCAGTACTTC. Amino acid sequence: CASSLDRRNIQYF.

The chain recombines TRBV30 with TRBJ2-1; TRBD1 might be the D (5 bases). V was pared by 5 bases and J by 10 bases, with 9 bases between. This CDR3 comprises 10 residues. From germline, CDR1 is GTSNPN and CDR2 SVGIG (reference sequence). CDR3 residues: CAWDRPEQFF. The CDR3 region has the DNA TGTGCCTGGGACAGACCCGAGCAGTTCTTC.

The chain links TRBV6-1 to TRBJ2-7; 12 bases align to TRBD2. The germline V gene encodes CDR1 MNHNS and CDR2 SASEGT. This CDR3 spans 15 amino acids. Germline trimming cut 2 bases from V and 4 bases from J; bases unmatched to any gene: 3. The CDR3: CASSETLAGGYEQYF. DNA of the CDR3: TGTGCCAGCAGTGAAACTCTAGCGGGAGGGTACGAGCAGTACTTC.

This chain joins TRBV11-2 and TRBJ2-7; D is undetermined. The CDR3 totals 15 residues. Germline V CDR1 and CDR2: SGHAT, FQNNGV. V lost 0 bases and J 2 bases, leaving 11 bases between the germline ends. CDR3 amino acids: CASSLEYSDTYEQYF. The CDR3 DNA is TGTGCCAGCAGCTTAGAGTACTCAGATACCTACGAGCAGTACTTC.

CDR3 bases: TGCGCCAGCGGGGTGGGACTAGCGCAAGAGACCCAGTACTTC. Translating gives CASGVGLAQETQYF. This chain links TRBV5-1 with TRBJ2-5; TRBD2 aligns across 10 bases. CDR3 length: 14 amino acids. Germline trimming cut 7 bases from V and 2 bases from J; bases unmatched to any gene: 5. In germline, CDR1 is SGHRS, CDR2 YFSETQ.

The V call is TRBV28, the J call TRBJ2-6; maybe TRBD1 (5 bases). Trimming removed 5 bases at V and 3 bases at J, with 11 bases between. The germline V gene has CDR1 MDHEN and CDR2 SYDVKM. The CDR3 has 15 amino acids. CDR3 nucleotide sequence: TGTGCCAGCAGTCCAGGGTTAAGTGGGGCCAACGTCCTGACTTTC. Amino acids: CASSPGLSGANVLTF.

This clone was detected only a few times. The chain couples TRBV4-1 to TRBJ2-5; D is tentatively TRBD1 or TRBD2 (5 bases each). V lost 4 bases and J 5 bases, leaving 17 bases between the germline ends. Germline assignment: CDR1 MGHRA and CDR2 YSYEKL. CDR3 length: 15 amino acids. The DNA for the CDR3 is TGCGCCAGCAGCCCCCCAAATACGGGGCGGGAGACCCAGTACTTC. Translated: CASSPPNTGRETQYF.

This clone came up a few times. This sequence joins TRBV7-8 and TRBJ2-1; 9 bases agree with TRBD2. V was pared by 2 bases and J by 9 bases, with 8 bases of the junction left unmatched. Germline V gives CDR1 SGHVS, CDR2 FQNEAQ. The CDR3 spans 15 residues. DNA for the CDR3: TGTGCCAGCAGCTTATACGGCGGGAGGGCCATTGAGCAGTTCTTC. Translation gives CASSLYGGRAIEQFF.

The gene calls are TRBV28 and TRBJ2-7; D call uncertain. CDR1 is MDHEN and CDR2 is SYDVKM in the germline V gene. V gave up 5 bases and J gave up 1 base, with 9 bases separating them. This CDR3 contains 13 residues. The CDR3 DNA reads as TGTGCCAGCAGTCATTCACAATCCTACGAGCAGTACTTC. Encoded protein: CASSHSQSYEQYF.

The chain joins TRBV18 to TRBJ1-4; weak D call: TRBD1 (6 bases). Germline CDR1 KGHSH, CDR2 LQKENI. This CDR3 has 16 amino acids. The ends were cut back, 2 bases at V and 3 bases at J, with 13 bases in the middle. The CDR3 loop is CASSPFTGTANEKLFF. Here the CDR3 DNA reads TGTGCCAGCTCACCATTCACAGGGACCGCTAATGAAAAACTGTTTTTT.

This chain links TRBV6-1 with TRBJ2-3; 8 positions agree with TRBD2. This CDR3 region has 15 residues. Trimming cost V 6 bases and J 4 bases; bases outside gene matches: 9. The germline V gene has CDR1 MNHNS and CDR2 SASEGT. The CDR3 loop reads CASRTLAGSPDTQYF. The CDR3 DNA is TGTGCCAGCAGGACCTTAGCGGGATCTCCAGATACGCAGTATTTT.

J is TRBJ1-2 and V is TRBV7-2, with 9 positions matching TRBD1. The germline gives CDR1 SGHTA, CDR2 FQGNSA. The CDR3 has 15 amino acids. The ends lost 2 bases at V and 4 bases at J; junction bases unmatched: 5. In DNA form, the CDR3 reads TGTGCCAGCAGCTTAACCGGGACAGGGACCTATGGCTACACCTTC. Translation gives CASSLTGTGTYGYTF.

The chain uses TRBV9 and TRBJ2-1; 8 bases line up with TRBD2. V lost 0 bases, J lost 1 base, and 6 bases stayed unmatched. The CDR3 covers 17 residues. Looked up from germline, CDR1 is SGDLS and CDR2 is YYNGEE. The CDR3 reads CASSVATGGASYNEQFF. CDR3 coding DNA: TGTGCCAGCAGCGTAGCTACGGGGGGGGCGTCCTACAATGAGCAGTTCTTC.

The chain carries TRBV18 and TRBJ2-7, with D possibly called TRBD1 or TRBD2 (5 bases each). Trimming stripped 3 bases from V and 3 bases from J, with 12 bases between. CDR1 and CDR2 (germline): KGHSH, LQKENI. The CDR3 totals 14 residues. CDR3: CASSPLGTHYEQYF. CDR3 DNA sequence: TGTGCCAGCTCACCGTTGGGGACGCACTACGAGCAGTACTTC.

The V and J genes are TRBV28 and TRBJ2-6, with 11 positions matching TRBD1. The germline V gene encodes CDR1 MDHEN and CDR2 SYDVKM. Trimming took 4 bases from V and 1 from J; bases not matched to a gene: 6. CDR3 length equals 18 residues. CDR3 amino acids: CASSSGQGANSGANVLTF. In nucleotides, the CDR3 is TGTGCCAGCAGTTCTGGACAGGGGGCGAATTCTGGGGCCAACGTCCTGACTTTC.

Only one count was recorded for this clone. The J gene is TRBJ1-1, the V gene TRBV28; D gene ambiguous. Germline CDR1 reads MDHEN; CDR2 reads SYDVKM. This CDR3 comprises 14 residues. Trimming removed 3 bases from V and 5 bases from J, with 13 bases in between. The CDR3 coding sequence is TGTGCCAGCAGTTTCCTCTGGGAAGGTACTGAAGCTTTCTTT. Its translation is CASSFLWEGTEAFF.

The J gene is TRBJ1-1, the V gene TRBV7-2, with 7 bases matching TRBD1. CDR3 length: 15 amino acids. Per germline, CDR1 SGHTA and CDR2 FQGNSA. J lost 6 bases, V lost 2 bases, and 9 bases had no gene match. The CDR3, as DNA: TGTGCCAGCAGCTTAACTCGATCCCAGGGGGCTGAAGCTTTCTTT. This translates into CASSLTRSQGAEAFF.

The chain combines TRBV5-1 with TRBJ2-1, with D perhaps given as TRBD1 or TRBD2 (6 bases each). Trimming pared 0 bases from V and 4 bases from J, leaving 17 bases between. Germline V gene lookup returns CDR1 SGHRS and CDR2 YFSETQ. This CDR3 contains 17 residues. Here the CDR3 reads CASSLAATRGLYNEQFF. The CDR3 DNA reads TGCGCCAGCAGCTTGGCCGCGACTAGGGGGTTGTACAATGAGCAGTTCTTC.

J is TRBJ2-7 and V is TRBV7-8; 7 nucleotides match TRBD1. Trimming cost V 4 bases and J 1 base; bases outside gene matches: 1. Germline V CDR1 and CDR2: SGHVS, FQNEAQ. The CDR3 length is 13 residues. The CDR3 region is CASSSGQSYEQYF. The CDR3 region has the DNA TGTGCCAGCAGCTCGGGACAGTCCTACGAGCAGTACTTC.

The V call is TRBV2, the J call TRBJ1-3, with TRBD1 as a possible D gene (5 bases). V lost 5 bases and J lost 1, with 18 bases in between. Germline loops: CDR1 SNHLY, CDR2 FYNNEI. The CDR3 is made up of 17 amino acids. The CDR3: CASSRSGDVGSGNTIYF. The CDR3 DNA reads as TGTGCCAGCAGTAGATCGGGGGATGTGGGTTCTGGAAACACCATATATTTT.

J is TRBJ2-7 and V is TRBV5-6; D perhaps matches TRBD1 (6 bases). Germline V CDR1 and CDR2: SGHDT, YYEEEE. This CDR3 is 15 amino acids long. Deletions cut 5 bases from V and 2 bases from J, with 17 bases between. CDR3 sequence (DNA): TGTGCCAGCAGAATGTCACCGGGACAAGCCTACGAGCAGTACTTC. It is translated as CASRMSPGQAYEQYF. Filled out from reference TRBV5-6 and TRBJ2-7, the complete variable domain reads DAGVTQSPTHLIKTRGQQVTLRCSPKSGHDTVSWYQQALGQGPQFIFQYYEEEERQRGNFPDRFSGHQFPNYSSELNVNALLLGDSALYLCASRMSPGQAYEQYFGPGTRLTVT.

The chain combines TRBV6-1 with TRBJ1-1, with D unresolved. The CDR3 consists of 12 residues. Germline CDR1 reads MNHNS; CDR2 reads SASEGT. V was clipped by 0 bases and J by 10 bases, with 9 bases between them. In DNA, the CDR3 is TGTGCCAGCAGTGAAGCCGACTCGGGAGCTTTCTTT. Amino acid sequence: CASSEADSGAFF.

This sequence joins TRBV27 and TRBJ2-7, with TRBD2 as a possible D gene (6 bases). Germline V gives CDR1 MNHEY, CDR2 SMNVEV (reference sequence). V lost 4 bases, J lost 6 bases, and 13 bases lay in between. The CDR3 spans 13 residues. For the CDR3, the DNA is TGTGCCAGCAGTTACAATTCGGGAGCCGAGCAGTACTTC. Translated: CASSYNSGAEQYF.